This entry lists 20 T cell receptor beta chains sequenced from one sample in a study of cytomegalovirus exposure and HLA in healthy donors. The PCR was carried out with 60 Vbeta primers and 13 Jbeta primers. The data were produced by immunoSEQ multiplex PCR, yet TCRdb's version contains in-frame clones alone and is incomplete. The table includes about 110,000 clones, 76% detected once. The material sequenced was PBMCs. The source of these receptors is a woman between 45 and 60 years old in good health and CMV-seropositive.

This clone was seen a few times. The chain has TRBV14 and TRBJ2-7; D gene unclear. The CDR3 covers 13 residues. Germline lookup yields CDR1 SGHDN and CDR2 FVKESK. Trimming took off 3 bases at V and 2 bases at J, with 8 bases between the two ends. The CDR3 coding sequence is TGTGCCAGCAGCCACCTCCCCCCCTACGAGCAGTACTTC. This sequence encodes CASSHLPPYEQYF.

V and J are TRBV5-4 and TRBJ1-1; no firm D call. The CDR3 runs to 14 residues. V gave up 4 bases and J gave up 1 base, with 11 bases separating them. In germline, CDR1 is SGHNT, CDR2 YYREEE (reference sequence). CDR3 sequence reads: CASSTRAENTEAFF. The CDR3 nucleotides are TGTGCCAGCAGCACGAGGGCAGAGAACACTGAAGCTTTCTTT. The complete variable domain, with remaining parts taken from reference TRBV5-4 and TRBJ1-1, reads ETGVTQSPTHLIKTRGQQVTLRCSSQSGHNTVSWYQQALGQGPQFIFQYYREEENGRGNFPPRFSGLQFPNYSSELNVNALELDDSALYLCASSTRAENTEAFFGQGTRLTVV.

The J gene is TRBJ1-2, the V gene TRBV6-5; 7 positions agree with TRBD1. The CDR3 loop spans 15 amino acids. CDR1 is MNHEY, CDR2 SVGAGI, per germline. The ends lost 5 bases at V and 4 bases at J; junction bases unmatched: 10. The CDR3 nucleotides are TGTGCCAGCAGTCTCGACAGGGTAAAGGGCTATGGCTACACCTTC. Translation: CASSLDRVKGYGYTF.

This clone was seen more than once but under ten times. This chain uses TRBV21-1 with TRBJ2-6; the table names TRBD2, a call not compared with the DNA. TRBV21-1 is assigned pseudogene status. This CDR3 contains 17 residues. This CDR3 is CASWGLAGRTGANVLTF. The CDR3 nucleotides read TGTGCCAGCTGGGGACTAGCGGGAAGAACTGGGGCCAACGTCCTGACTTTC.

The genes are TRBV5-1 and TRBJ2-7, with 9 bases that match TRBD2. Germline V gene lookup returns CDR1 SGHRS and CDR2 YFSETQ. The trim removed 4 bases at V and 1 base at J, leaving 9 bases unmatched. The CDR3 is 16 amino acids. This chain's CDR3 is CASSIQAGGTSYEQYF. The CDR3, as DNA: TGCGCCAGCAGCATACAAGCGGGGGGAACATCCTACGAGCAGTACTTC.

DNA of the CDR3: TGTGCCAGCACAGGACAGACAGATACGCAGTATTTT. Amino acids: CASTGQTDTQYF. J is TRBJ2-3 and V is TRBV2; the D gene is possibly TRBD1 (6 bases). The V end was cut by 7 bases, the J end by 3 bases, with 8 bases between. CDR1 is SNHLY and CDR2 is FYNNEI in the germline V gene. This CDR3 is 12 amino acids long.

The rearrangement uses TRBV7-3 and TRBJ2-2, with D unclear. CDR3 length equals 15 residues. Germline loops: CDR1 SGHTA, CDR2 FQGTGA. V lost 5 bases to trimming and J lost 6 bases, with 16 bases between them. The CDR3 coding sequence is TGTGCCAGCAGCCTCCACCCGACTGATGCCGGGGAGCTGTTTTTT. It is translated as CASSLHPTDAGELFF.

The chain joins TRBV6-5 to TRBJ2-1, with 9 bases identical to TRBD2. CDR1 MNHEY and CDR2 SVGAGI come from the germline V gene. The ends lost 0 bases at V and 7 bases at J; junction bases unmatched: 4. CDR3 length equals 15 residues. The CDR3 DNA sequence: TGTGCCAGCAGTTACTCAGGTCTAGCGGGAAATGAGCAGTTCTTC. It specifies CASSYSGLAGNEQFF.

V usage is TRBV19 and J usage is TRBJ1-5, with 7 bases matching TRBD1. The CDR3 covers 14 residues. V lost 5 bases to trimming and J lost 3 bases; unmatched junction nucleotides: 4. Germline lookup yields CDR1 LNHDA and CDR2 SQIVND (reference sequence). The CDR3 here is CASSVTGDNQPQHF. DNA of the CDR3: TGTGCCAGTAGTGTTACAGGGGACAATCAGCCCCAGCATTTT.

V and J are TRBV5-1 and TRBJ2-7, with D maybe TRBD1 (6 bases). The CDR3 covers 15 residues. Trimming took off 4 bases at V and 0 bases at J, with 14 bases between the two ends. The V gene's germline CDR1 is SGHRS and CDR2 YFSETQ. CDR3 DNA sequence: TGCGCCAGCAGCCAGGGACACACAAGCTCCTACGAGCAGTACTTC. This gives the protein CASSQGHTSSYEQYF. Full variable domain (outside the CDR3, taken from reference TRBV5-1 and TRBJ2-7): KAGVTQTPRYLIKTRGQQVTLSCSPISGHRSVSWYQQTPGQGLQFLFEYFSETQRNKGNFPGRFSGRQFSNSRSEMNVSTLELGDSALYLCASSQGHTSSYEQYFGPGTRLTVT.

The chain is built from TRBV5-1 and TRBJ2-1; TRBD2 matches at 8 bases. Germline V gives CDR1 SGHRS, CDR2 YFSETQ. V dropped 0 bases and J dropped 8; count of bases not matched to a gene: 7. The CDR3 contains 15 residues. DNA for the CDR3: TGCGCCAGCAGCTTGGATAGCGGGATTGGGGATGAGCAGTTCTTC. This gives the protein CASSLDSGIGDEQFF.

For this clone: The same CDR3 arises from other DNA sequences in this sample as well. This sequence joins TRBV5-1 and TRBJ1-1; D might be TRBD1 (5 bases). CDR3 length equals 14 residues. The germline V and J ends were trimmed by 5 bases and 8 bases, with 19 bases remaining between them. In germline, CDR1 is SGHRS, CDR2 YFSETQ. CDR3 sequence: CASSNTGGVIEAFF. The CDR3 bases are TGCGCCAGCAGTAATACAGGAGGGGTAATCGAAGCTTTCTTT.

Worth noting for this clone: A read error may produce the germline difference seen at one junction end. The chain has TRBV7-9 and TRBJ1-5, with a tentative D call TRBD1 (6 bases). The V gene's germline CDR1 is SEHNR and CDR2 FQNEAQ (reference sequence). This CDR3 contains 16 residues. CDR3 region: CSSSKTGSSSNQPQHF. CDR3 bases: TGTTCCAGCAGCAAAACAGGGAGTTCGAGCAATCAGCCCCAGCATTTT.

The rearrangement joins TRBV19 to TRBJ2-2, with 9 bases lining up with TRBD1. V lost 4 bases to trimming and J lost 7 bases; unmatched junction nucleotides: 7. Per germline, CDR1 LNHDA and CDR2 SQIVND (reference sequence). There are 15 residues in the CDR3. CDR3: CASSTWGQGSGELFF. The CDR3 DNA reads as TGTGCCAGTAGTACCTGGGGACAGGGTAGCGGGGAGCTGTTTTTT.

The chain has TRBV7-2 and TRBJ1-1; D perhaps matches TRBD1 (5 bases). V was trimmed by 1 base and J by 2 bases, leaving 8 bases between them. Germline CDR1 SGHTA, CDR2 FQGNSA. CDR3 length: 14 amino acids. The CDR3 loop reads CASSLDRRNTEAFF. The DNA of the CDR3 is TGTGCCAGCAGCTTAGACAGGAGAAACACTGAAGCTTTCTTT.

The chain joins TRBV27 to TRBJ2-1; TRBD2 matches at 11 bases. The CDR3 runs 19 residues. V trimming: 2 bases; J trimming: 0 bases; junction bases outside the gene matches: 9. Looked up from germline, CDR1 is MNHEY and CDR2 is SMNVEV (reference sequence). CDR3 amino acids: CASSLLLAGGRYSYNEQFF. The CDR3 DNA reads TGTGCCAGCAGTTTACTCCTAGCGGGAGGACGATACTCCTACAATGAGCAGTTCTTC.

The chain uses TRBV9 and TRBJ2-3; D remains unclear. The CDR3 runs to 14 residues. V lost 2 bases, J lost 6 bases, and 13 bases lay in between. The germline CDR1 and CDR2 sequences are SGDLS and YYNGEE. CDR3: CASSVNPQADTQYF. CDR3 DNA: TGTGCCAGCAGCGTTAATCCCCAGGCTGATACGCAGTATTTT.

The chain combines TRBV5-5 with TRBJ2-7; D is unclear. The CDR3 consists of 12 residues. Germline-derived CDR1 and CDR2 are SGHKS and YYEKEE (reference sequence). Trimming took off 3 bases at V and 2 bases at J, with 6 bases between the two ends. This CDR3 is CASSSPPYEQYF. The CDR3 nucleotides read TGTGCCAGCAGCTCCCCTCCCTACGAGCAGTACTTC.

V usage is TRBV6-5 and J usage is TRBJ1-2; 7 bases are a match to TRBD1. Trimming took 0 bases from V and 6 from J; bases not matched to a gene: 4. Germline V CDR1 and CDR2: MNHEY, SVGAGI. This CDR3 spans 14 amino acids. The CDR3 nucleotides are TGTGCCAGCAGTTACTCGAAAAGGGGGCATGGCTACACCTTC. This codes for CASSYSKRGHGYTF.

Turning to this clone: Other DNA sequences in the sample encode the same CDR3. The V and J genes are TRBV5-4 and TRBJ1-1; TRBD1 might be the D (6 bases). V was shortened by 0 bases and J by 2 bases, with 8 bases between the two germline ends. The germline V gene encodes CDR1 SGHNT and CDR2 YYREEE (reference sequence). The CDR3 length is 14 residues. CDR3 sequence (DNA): TGTGCCAGCAGCTTGGGACAGGTTAACACTGAAGCTTTCTTT. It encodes CASSLGQVNTEAFF.